This T cell receptor beta chain was found in a study of cytomegalovirus exposure and HLA in healthy donors (dated by TCRdb to about 2017). For the wider study: According to an earlier analysis of 550 to 750 of the donors, about 179 million T cells yielded roughly 100 million unique TCR beta sequences and approximately 300 Gb of sequence data. About 300 gigabases of sequencing data and approximately 80 million unique TCR sequences were included in an early release covering roughly 600 HLA-typed donors. Of the roughly 430 genotyped donors, approximately 82% fell in the genetic ancestry cluster associated with self-reported Caucasian donors. The study was designed to test whether signatures of past pathogen exposure could be identified by cataloging public T cell receptors. Using immunosequencing, the study profiled T cell repertoires from fewer than 700 subjects and related those repertoires to cytomegalovirus serostatus. A separate validation cohort of about 110 different subjects was used in addition to the roughly 700-subject first cohort. To predict cytomegalovirus infection status, the study brought together high-throughput TCR immunosequencing, statistical association of individual TCRs with disease status, and machine learning. A later analysis re-analyzed previously published TCR beta repertoires from 550 to 700 donors and added high-resolution HLA genotyping to study TCR occurrence patterns. In the later analysis, no new phenotypic data were used to find candidate immune exposures; instead, reliance was placed on TCR beta sequences and their occurrence across donors. An earlier analysis of around 540 of the donors applied high-throughput TCR beta sequencing to assess whether each TCR beta V gene segment acted as functional or pseudogenic. Donor age, sex, ethnicity and CMV serostatus were compiled together with the repertoire data. Genome-wide SNP genotypes for about 65% of the roughly 700 donors were used in a later genetic analysis, which treated that subset as a discovery cohort. Every repertoire in the discovery cohort had been generated on one and the same sequencing platform. HLA typing covered class I and class II loci at four-digit resolution. The number of donors typed differed by locus, with about 629-630 for A, B, C, DRB1 and DQB1, roughly 520 for DQA1, 600 to 610 for DPA1, and some 470 for DPB1. Because of strong linkage in the cohort, five DR-DQ haplotypes were treated as single units for association and clustering. Among a few hundred genotyped donors of the cohort, an average of approximately 250,000 unique TCR beta nucleotide sequences were sequenced per donor, roughly a sixth of them non-productive.

The library relied on the immunoSEQ multiplex PCR assay. The multiplex PCR relied on a mix of 60 forward primers for TCR Vbeta segments and 13 reverse primers for TCR Jbeta segments. The CDR3 region of rearranged TCR beta genes was amplified from genomic DNA by a multiplex PCR assay. Amplified TCR beta libraries were sequenced as 87-base-pair reads on the Illumina HiSeq System. The authors' pipeline ran thus. Across the 700 or so repertoires, a later analysis counted roughly 77 million unique TCR beta chains, around 11 million of which were shared by at least two donors. To remove PCR and sequencing errors, raw reads were error-corrected and collapsed into unique sequences using a nearest-neighbor algorithm that merged closely related sequences. CDR3 sequences were aligned to IMGT reference sequences to assign V, D and J gene segments. For a sequence to be retained, at least a six-nucleotide match to both a V gene segment and a J gene segment was required. Rearrangements were classified as productive when the CDR3 lacked stop codons and remained in frame with V and J, and all other rearrangements were classified as non-productive. CDR3 was defined according to IMGT convention as the region running from the second conserved V-encoded cysteine to the conserved J-encoded phenylalanine. The earlier analysis of around 640 of the donors excluded sequences that lacked an unambiguous match to a single V gene segment. An earlier analysis of a few hundred of the donors called V segments functional above 56.7% productive rearrangements and segregating when the between-donor standard deviation exceeded 5%. A statistical classification framework was built to diagnose cytomegalovirus status from the catalog of TCR beta chain sequences. In a later analysis, V and J genes were assigned by comparing TCR nucleotide sequences against IMGT/GENE-DB human TR gene sequences. A later analysis assigned CDR3 sequences and most-parsimonious VDJ recombination scenarios with the TCRdist pipeline. A later analysis defined each TCR beta chain by its CDR3 amino acid sequence plus V-gene family, and excluded reads lacking a unique V-gene family. In a later analysis, a few hundred highly shared, low-generation-probability nucleotide sequences were removed to address suspected cross-contamination and a sequencing artifact. In a later analysis, a clonal expansion index for each public chain was calculated from normalized within-repertoire ranks of inferred template counts. In a later analysis, generation probabilities were computed with a VDJ recombination model fitted to out-of-frame rearrangements, and the resulting probabilities were checked against IGoR. In a later analysis, hypergeometric tests were used to score TCR-TCR, TCR-HLA and TCR-CMV co-occurrence, with a repertoire-size bias correction applied to TCR pairs. A later analysis estimated false discovery rates by permuting HLA or CMV assignments 20 times. In a later analysis, co-occurring TCRs were grouped using DBSCAN, and TCRdist sequence similarity was added for clustering within HLA-allele-positive subsets. Repertoires with fewer than 30,000 or more than 120,000 public chains, plus five repertoires with anomalous nucleotide sharing, were excluded from co-occurrence clustering. This is the immuneACCESS table as TCRdb keeps it, with only in-frame sequences that have V and J called. A part of the clones is gone; compared with another copy, unresolved V genes explain less than half, and the rest is unexplained. The V and J calls and clone size come from that table; D and trimming were worked out from the DNA. Across this sample there are roughly 130,000 clones, with 80% seen only once. Approximately 1% of the sample rests with the top ten.

The cohort comprised fewer than 750 healthy bone marrow donors. At the time of sampling, all cohort members were nominally healthy, though unrecorded immune exposures were likely present. CMV serostatus was positive for about 270 and negative for about 50% of the roughly 700 cohort members, and was not recorded for this donor. A peripheral blood sample was collected from each donor, and TCR beta sequencing was performed on peripheral blood mononuclear cells. The Qiagen DNeasy Blood Extraction Kit was used to extract genomic DNA from the blood cell samples. What the work shows at the level of the full study, not this receptor alone: In an earlier analysis of some 500 of the donors, most TCR beta V segments appeared in productive rearrangements about 87% or about 30% of the time, broadly matching IMGT annotations. The classifier was reported to diagnose cytomegalovirus status with high specificity and sensitivity in both the original cohort and the validation cohort. A further reported finding was that TCR beta sequences accurately predicted the HLA-A and HLA-B alleles for most subjects in the first cohort. The study gave a list of about 150 TCR beta chains associated with cytomegalovirus. According to a later analysis, most CMV-associated TCR beta chains appeared to be HLA-restricted, and the HLA associations seemed to be driven largely by CMV exposure. Three of the identified cytomegalovirus-associated TCR beta chains were confirmed in vitro to be specific for cytomegalovirus antigens. At a false discovery rate of 0.05, a later analysis linked fewer than 20,000 TCR beta sequences to specific HLA alleles. Only TCR beta chains were sequenced in this cohort, and the absence of alpha or paired-chain data limited detectable features. While some public TCRs were present in many individuals, most TCR sequences turned up only very rarely across donors. The 87-base-pair reads could not distinguish some IMGT-functional V segments, including TRBV6-2 and TRBV6-3, so those segments were excluded. Strong co-occurrence of HLA alleles, especially DR and DQ, made assigning TCR associations to individual alleles difficult. According to a later analysis, parvovirus B19, influenza, CMV and Epstein-Barr virus appeared linked to several top co-occurrence clusters. Linkage disequilibrium might explain the correlated functional status among segregating V segments, but an unknown experimental factor could not be excluded. Because counts were too low, seventeen rarely observed V segments, including chromosome 9 orphons, were left out of the earlier analysis of approximately 580 of the donors. According to a later analysis, TCR association rates differed among HLA loci, with DRB1 alleles showing the most associated TCRs and HLA-C alleles showing the fewest. For the cohort, immune exposure information was limited to CMV serostatus. The presence/absence analyses assumed that sequencing depth was roughly uniform across donors, and that assumption may not be true. Because HLA typing was unavailable for some donors at each locus, only the typed subset was used in association tests. According to the authors, the approach could potentially be generalized to other disease states and immunological phenotypes. A cluster of highly shared sequence variants was judged likely to represent a technical artifact of the sequencing pipeline. According to a later genetic analysis, donors in an Asian-associated ancestry cluster had fewer N-insertions in productive TCRs than the approximately 670-donor mean. An association between a missense DCLRE1C variant and V-gene and J-gene trimming of TCR beta chains was found in a later genetic analysis and replicated in an independent cohort. A later analysis found that HLA-associated TCR beta chains were more clonally expanded and had lower generation probabilities than equally common non-associated chains.

Concerning this clone itself: Its antigen is currently not known. No quality values exist for individual bases; no much larger clone is one base distant.

Including cysteine and phenylalanine, the CDR3 has 13 amino acids. The CDR3 DNA has 39 bases and is translated from base 1. CDR1 and CDR2 are drawn from the germline V gene (reference sequence): LNHDA, SQIVND. A distance of 11 bases separates the germline ends of V and J, which lose 5 bases and 3 bases respectively. What was sequenced was PBMCs. The chain is made from TRBV19 and TRBJ2-7; a confident D gene designation cannot be given. The sequence was collected from a human donor in good health. The CDR3 reads CASSSNSHYEQYF. The DNA sequence is TGTGCCAGTAGTTCCAACAGTCACTACGAGCAGTACTTC.